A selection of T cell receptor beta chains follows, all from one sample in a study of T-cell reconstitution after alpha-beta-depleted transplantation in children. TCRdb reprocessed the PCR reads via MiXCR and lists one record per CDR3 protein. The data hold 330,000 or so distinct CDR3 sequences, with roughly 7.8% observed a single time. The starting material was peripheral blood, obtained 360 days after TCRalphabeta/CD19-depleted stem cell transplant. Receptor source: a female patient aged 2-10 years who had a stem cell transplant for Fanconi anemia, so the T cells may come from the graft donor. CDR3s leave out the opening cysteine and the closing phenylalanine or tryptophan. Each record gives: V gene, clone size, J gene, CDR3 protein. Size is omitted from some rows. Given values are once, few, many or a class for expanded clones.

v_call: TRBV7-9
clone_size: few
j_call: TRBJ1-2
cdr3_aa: ASSPGQGIGYGYT

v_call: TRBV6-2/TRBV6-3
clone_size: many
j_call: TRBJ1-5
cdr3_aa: ASSLRIDPSNQPQH

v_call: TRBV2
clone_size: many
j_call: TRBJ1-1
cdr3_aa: ASRIDTEAF

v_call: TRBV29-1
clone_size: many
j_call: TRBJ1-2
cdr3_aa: SVEGGSYGYT

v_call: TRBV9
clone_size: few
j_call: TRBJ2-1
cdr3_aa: ASSASGGAWAEQF

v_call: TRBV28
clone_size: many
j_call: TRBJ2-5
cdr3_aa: ASSSAWGQTQY

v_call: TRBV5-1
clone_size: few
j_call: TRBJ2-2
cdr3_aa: ASSLDGTSRGLLDTGELF

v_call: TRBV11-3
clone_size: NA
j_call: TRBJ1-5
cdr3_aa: ASSLVVGGTGGFYGNQPQH

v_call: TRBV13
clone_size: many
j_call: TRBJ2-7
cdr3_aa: ASRLDGYEQY

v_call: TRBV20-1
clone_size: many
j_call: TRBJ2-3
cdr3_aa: SATGTGVVIRPDTQY

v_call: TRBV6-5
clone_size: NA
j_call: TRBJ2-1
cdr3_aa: ASSREYEQF

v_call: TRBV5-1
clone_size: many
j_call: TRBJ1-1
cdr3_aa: ASSSWTSDTEAF

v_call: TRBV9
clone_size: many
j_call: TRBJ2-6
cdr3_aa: ASSVGGANVLT

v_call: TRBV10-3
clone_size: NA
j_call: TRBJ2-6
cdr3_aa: AISEIDARSGANVLT

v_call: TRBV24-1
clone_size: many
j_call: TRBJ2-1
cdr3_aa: ATSGGGLSYNEQF

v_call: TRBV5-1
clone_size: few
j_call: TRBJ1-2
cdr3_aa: ASSLNTGGSGYT

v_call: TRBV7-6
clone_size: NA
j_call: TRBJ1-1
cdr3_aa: ASSLSRHLNTEAF

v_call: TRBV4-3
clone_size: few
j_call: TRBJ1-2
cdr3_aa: ASSQGGDDYGYT

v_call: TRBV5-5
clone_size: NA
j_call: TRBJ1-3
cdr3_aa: ASSLSGGAAGNTIY

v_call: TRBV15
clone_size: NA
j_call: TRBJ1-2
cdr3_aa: ATSRDGGIYGYT

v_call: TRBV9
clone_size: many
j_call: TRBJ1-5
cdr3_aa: ASSVTQGDQPQH

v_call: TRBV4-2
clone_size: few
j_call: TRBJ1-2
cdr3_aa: ASSQTGRLRGYT

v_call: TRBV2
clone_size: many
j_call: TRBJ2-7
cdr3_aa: ASSEAPLGAGGRY

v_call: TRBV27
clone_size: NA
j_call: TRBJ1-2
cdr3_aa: ASSFRGQYGYT

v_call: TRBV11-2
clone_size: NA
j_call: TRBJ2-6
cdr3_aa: ASSPIAGGLSRANVLT

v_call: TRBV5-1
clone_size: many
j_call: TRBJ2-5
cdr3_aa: ASTRGEETQY

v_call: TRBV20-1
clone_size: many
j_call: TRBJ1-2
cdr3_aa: SARGHRGFYGYT

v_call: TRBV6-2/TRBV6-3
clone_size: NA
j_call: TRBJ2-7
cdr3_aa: ASSPGLTSSYEQY

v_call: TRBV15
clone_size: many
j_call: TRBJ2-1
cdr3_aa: ATSTLTSYNEQF

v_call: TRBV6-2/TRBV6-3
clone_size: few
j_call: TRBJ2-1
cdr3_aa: ASSYPRKAGAYNEQF

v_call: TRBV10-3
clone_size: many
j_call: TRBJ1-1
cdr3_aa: AISEHLLNTEAF

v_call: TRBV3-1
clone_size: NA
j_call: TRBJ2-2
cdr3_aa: ASSQLTRLGRGTGELF

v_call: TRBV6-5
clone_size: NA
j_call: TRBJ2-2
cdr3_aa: ASSYEETGVTGELF

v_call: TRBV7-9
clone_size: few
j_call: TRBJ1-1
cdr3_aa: ASSRTGGITEAF

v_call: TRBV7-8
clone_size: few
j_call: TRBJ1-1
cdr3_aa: ASSLGTPSEAF

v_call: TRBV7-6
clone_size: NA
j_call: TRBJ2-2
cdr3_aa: ASSVIAGENTGELF

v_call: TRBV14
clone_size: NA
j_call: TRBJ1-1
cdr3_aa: ASSQGRRMNTEAF

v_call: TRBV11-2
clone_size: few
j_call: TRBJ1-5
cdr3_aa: ASSFPHQTGRNQPQH

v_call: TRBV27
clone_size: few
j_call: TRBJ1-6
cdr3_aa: ASSFSGSPLH

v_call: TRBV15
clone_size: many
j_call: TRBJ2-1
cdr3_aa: ATSRAGRGLSSYNEQF

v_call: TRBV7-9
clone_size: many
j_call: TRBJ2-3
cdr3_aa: ASSAIAGVGDTQY

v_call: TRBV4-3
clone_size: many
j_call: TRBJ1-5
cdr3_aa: ASSQDSVRGNQPQH

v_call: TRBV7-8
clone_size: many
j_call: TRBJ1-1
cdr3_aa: ASSAEPLPFRDRGRDTEAF

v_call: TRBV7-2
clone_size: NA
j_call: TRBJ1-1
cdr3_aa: ASSSVGGAGTEAF

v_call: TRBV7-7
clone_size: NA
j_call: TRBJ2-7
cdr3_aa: ASSPWTGAMEQY

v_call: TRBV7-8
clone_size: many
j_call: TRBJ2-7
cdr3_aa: ASSLGADSSYEQY

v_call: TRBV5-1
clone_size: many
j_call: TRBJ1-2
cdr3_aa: ASSPGTGNMGGYT

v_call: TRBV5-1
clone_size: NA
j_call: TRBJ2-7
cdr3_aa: ASSAGLAGELYEQY

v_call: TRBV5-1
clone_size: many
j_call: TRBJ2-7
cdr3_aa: ASRGGSSYEQY

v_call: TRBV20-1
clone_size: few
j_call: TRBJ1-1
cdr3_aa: SAKGTVNTEAF

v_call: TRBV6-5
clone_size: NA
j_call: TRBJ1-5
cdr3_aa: ASSSPLSRTVNQPQH

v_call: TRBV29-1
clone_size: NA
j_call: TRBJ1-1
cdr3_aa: SVEEGGPDTEAF

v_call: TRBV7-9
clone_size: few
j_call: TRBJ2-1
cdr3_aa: ASSPPWGGAGNEQF

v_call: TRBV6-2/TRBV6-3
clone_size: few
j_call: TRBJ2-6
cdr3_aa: ASSPVEESYLPSGANVLT

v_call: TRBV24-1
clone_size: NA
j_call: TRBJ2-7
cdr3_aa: ATSDRVTYEQY